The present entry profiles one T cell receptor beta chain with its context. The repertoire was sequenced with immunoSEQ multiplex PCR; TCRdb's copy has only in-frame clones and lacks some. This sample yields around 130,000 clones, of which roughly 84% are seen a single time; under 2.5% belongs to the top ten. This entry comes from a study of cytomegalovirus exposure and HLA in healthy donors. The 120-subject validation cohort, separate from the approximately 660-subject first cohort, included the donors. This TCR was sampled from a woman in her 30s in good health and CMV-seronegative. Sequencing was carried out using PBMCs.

In DNA, the CDR3 is TGTGCCAGTAGTGCGACCTCGGGGGGGCCCTACGAGCAGTACTTC. It yields the protein CASSATSGGPYEQYF. The V and J genes are TRBV19 and TRBJ2-7, with TRBD2 identical over 8 bases. Per germline, CDR1 LNHDA and CDR2 SQIVND (reference sequence). This CDR3 has 15 residues. V lost 5 bases to trimming and J lost 2 bases; unmatched junction nucleotides: 8.